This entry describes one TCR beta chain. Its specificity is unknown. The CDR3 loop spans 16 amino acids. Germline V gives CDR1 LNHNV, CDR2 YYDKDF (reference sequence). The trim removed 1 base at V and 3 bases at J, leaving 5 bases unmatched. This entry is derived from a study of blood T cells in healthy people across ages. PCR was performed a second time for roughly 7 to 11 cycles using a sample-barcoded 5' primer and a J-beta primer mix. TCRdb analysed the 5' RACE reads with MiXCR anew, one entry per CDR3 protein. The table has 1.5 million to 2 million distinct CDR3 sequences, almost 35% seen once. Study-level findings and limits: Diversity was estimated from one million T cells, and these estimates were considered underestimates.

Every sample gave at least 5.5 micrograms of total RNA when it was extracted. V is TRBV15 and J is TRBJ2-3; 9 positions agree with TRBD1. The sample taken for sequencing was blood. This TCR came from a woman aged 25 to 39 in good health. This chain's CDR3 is CATSRGPGQGTDTQYF. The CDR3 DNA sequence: TGTGCCACCAGCAGAGGGCCCGGACAGGGGACAGATACGCAGTATTTT.